What follows is one T cell receptor beta chain and its context. Its matching antigen is unknown. The data stem from a study of a mutant IDH1 vaccine in newly diagnosed glioma. Turning to the study itself: Earlier therapy was either radiotherapy, temozolomide, or both, and most got both. V12 came at week 35, V13 at week 47.

The germline V and J ends were trimmed by 1 base and 10 bases, with 4 bases remaining between them. Germline V gene sequence: CDR1 MGHDK, CDR2 SYGVNS. The CDR3 is 11 amino acids. Time point in this sample: week 35, safety follow-up. Topical imiquimod accompanied each vaccine dose, which consisted of 300 ug of mutant IDH1 20-mer peptide. The protocol was immunoSEQ multiplex PCR, while the TCRdb copy is restricted to in-frame clones and leaves out a portion. The sample yields about 68,000 clones, almost 85% seen once. V usage is TRBV25-1 and J usage is TRBJ1-4; D remains ambiguous. The origin of this receptor is a man between 18 and 35 years old with glioma. This sample comprised PBMCs, obtained from a glioma patient whose treatment included an IDH1 peptide vaccine. For the CDR3, the DNA is TGTGCCAGCAGTGAATTTAGAAAACTGTTTTTT. Its translation: CASSEFRKLFF.